A selection of T cell receptor delta chains follows, all from one sample in a study of gamma-delta chains in newborns, infants, children. TCRdb re-analyzed the reads via CATT. The sample holds about 2,400 delta-chain clones, approximately 9.1% seen once. Sequencing was done on a sample of blood. The receptors were sampled from a child who was a newborn, infant or young child, either healthy, febrile or measles-vaccinated (not recorded which). CDR3s leave out the opening cysteine and the closing phenylalanine or tryptophan. Each record gives: V gene, J gene, CDR3 protein.

TRDV1	TRDJ1	ALGELGRLLQVLGGEGYTDKLI
TRDV2	TRDJ3	ACDTVLGDSSWDTRQMF
TRDV3	TRDJ1	AFSGYPLRTDKLI
TRDV2	TRDJ2	ATWGITAQLF
TRAV29/DV5	TRDJ1	AAISGVYRGSADKLI
TRDV1	TRDJ1	ALGEQYDWGDQMGKLI
TRDV2	TRDJ1	ACDTVLGDTKTDKLI
TRDV2	TRDJ3	ATLGATISWDTRQMF
TRDV1	TRDJ1	ALGEVGPTRGGGSTDKLI
TRDV2	TRDJ3	ACDTLTSSWDTRQMF
TRDV1	TRDJ1	ALGEPSYTTGGYADKLI
TRDV2	TRDJ1	ACDPMESPTDKLI
TRDV2	TRDJ3	ACDLGDNGPWDTRQMF
TRDV1	TRDJ4	ALGELTGTGGSHFRPPI
TRDV1	TRDJ1	ALGELPTGENLGDGNRKLI
TRDV1	TRDJ1	ALGELNRRDTDKLI
TRDV3	TRDJ1	AYGLGGHYTDKLI
TRDV2	TRDJ1	ASHPLSYTDKLI
TRDV3	TRDJ1	AFSVGFEGWGSTDKLI
TRDV1	TRDJ1	ALGVYYGGYGDTDKLI
TRDV2	TRDJ3	ATLLGDGSWDTRQMF
TRDV2	TRDJ3	ACDVLGSSWDTRQMF
TRDV2	TRDJ3	ACDTGWGIRSWDTRQVF
TRDV1	TRDJ1	ALGGLPSNGLGADKLI